This TCR beta chain was recovered during a study of blood T cell repertoires in COVID-19. Study in general: From the United States, Italy and Spain came samples of acute and convalescent COVID-19.

Assay used: immunoSEQ multiplex PCR; TCRdb lists only in-frame clones, some missing. The sample yields around 99,000 clones, approximately 82% seen once. V was pared by 2 bases and J by 7 bases, with 14 bases between. Germline assignment: CDR1 SGHAT and CDR2 FQNNGV. This CDR3 is built from 14 residues. The TCR comes from a woman aged 55-70 years with acute or convalescent COVID-19. The rearrangement links TRBV11-2 to TRBJ1-1; D is unclear. What was sequenced was peripheral blood. CDR3 protein: CASSLFVAGNEAFF. As DNA, the CDR3 is TGTGCCAGCAGCTTATTCGTTGCGGGGAATGAAGCTTTCTTT.